The 6 T cell receptor beta chains below come from one sample, sequenced in a study of control samples from healthy donors and cancer patients. The table came from immunoSEQ multiplex PCR; TCRdb's copy has only in-frame clones and leaves some out. Of 100,000 to 150,000 clones listed, 90% to 95% are singletons. The sequenced sample consisted of PBMCs. Receptors were obtained from a middle-aged man with head and neck cancer.

The chain is built from TRBV28 and TRBJ2-4, with a weak D call TRBD1 (6 bases). The CDR3 consists of 16 residues. Trimming left V 6 bases short and J 0 bases short, with 15 bases between. Germline V lookup: CDR1 MDHEN, CDR2 SYDVKM. CDR3 sequence reads: CASRGHYPLAKNIQYF. As DNA, the CDR3 is TGTGCCAGCAGGGGACACTACCCCCTAGCCAAAAACATTCAGTACTTC.

The chain joins TRBV3-1 (or the pseudogene TRBV3-2) to TRBJ1-2, with D tentatively TRBD1 (5 bases). V was shortened by 2 bases and J by 3 bases, with 22 bases between the two germline ends. This CDR3 is 18 amino acids long. CDR1 is LGHDT, CDR2 YNNKEL, per germline (reference sequence). This chain's CDR3 is CASSQPAPGILSDYGYTF. The CDR3 DNA is TGTGCCAGCAGCCAACCCGCGCCAGGGATCCTCTCGGACTATGGCTACACCTTC.

V gene TRBV5-1 combines with J gene TRBJ1-6, with D tentatively TRBD1 (6 bases). V was pared by 4 bases and J by 7 bases, with 9 bases between. Germline V gene data show CDR1 as SGHRS and CDR2 as YFSETQ. The CDR3 loop spans 13 amino acids. DNA for the CDR3: TGCGCCAGCAGCCTTCAGGGGAATTCACCCCTCCACTTT. This sequence encodes CASSLQGNSPLHF.

This clone appeared once. This sequence joins TRBV28 and TRBJ2-5, with D unclear. This CDR3 region has 15 residues. Trimming shortened V by 3 bases and J by 0 bases, and 11 bases separated the two germline ends. CDR1 and CDR2 (germline): MDHEN, SYDVKM. The CDR3 sequence: CASSFRNRYQETQYF. The CDR3 DNA follows: TGTGCCAGCAGTTTCAGAAACCGGTACCAAGAGACCCAGTACTTC. Full variable domain (rest looked up from reference TRBV28 and TRBJ2-5): DVKVTQSSRYLVKRTGEKVFLECVQDMDHENMFWYRQDPGLGLRLIYFSYDVKMKEKGDIPEGYSVSREKKERFSLILESASTNQTSMYLCASSFRNRYQETQYFGPGTRLLVL.

This clone was observed once. This chain joins TRBV12-5 and TRBJ1-1; perhaps TRBD1 as D (6 bases). The germline V and J ends were trimmed by 0 bases and 2 bases, with 13 bases remaining between them. CDR3 length equals 16 residues. The V gene's germline CDR1 is LGHNT and CDR2 FRNRAP. CDR3 loop: CASGLVLNRANTEAFF. The CDR3 coding sequence is TGTGCTAGTGGTTTGGTCCTAAACAGGGCAAACACTGAAGCTTTCTTT.

J is TRBJ2-7 and V is TRBV9; 8 bases line up with TRBD2. Looked up from germline, CDR1 is SGDLS and CDR2 is YYNGEE. The J segment lost 2 bases and the V segment lost 3 bases, leaving 4 bases of the junction unmatched. This CDR3 comprises 14 residues. Written as DNA, the CDR3 is TGTGCCAGCAGCGGTAGCGGGGACACCTACGAGCAGTACTTC. It codes for CASSGSGDTYEQYF.